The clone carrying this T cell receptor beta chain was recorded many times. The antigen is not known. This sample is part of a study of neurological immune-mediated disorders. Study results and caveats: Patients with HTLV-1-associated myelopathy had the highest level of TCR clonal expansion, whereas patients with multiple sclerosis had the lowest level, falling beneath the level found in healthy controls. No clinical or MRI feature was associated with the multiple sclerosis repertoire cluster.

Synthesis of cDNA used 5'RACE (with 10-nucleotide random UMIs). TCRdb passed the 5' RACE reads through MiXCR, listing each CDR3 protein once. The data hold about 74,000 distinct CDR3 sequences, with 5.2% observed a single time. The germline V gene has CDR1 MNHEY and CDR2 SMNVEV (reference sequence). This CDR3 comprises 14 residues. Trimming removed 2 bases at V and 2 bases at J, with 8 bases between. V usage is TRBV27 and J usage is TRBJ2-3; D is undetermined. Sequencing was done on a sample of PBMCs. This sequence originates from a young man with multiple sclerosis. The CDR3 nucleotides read TGTGCCAGCAGTTTAGGGCTAACCACAGATACGCAGTATTTT. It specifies CASSLGLTTDTQYF.